The 20 T cell receptor beta chains below all came from one sample that was sequenced in a study of blood T cell repertoires in COVID-19. Libraries were prepared by immunoSEQ multiplex PCR; TCRdb keeps only in-frame clonotypes and omits some of them. The data hold fewer than 100,000 clones, with roughly four fifths observed a single time. Specimen: peripheral blood. All receptors come from a man aged 45-60 years with acute or convalescent COVID-19.

This rearrangement joins TRBV5-1 to TRBJ2-2; the match to TRBD1 covers 10 bases. Germline-derived CDR1 and CDR2 are SGHRS and YFSETQ. Unmatched junction bases numbered 3, after V lost 0 bases and J lost 7 bases. The CDR3 sequence is 15 residues long. The CDR3 DNA reads TGCGCCAGCAGCTTGGGACAGGGGGCGATCGGGGAGCTGTTTTTT. Translated: CASSLGQGAIGELFF.

This CDR3 reads CASSSAGDEQYF. CDR3 DNA sequence: TGTGCCAGCAGCTCGGCGGGGGACGAGCAGTACTTC. The gene calls are TRBV12-3 or TRBV12-4 and TRBJ2-7; 7 bases are a match to TRBD2. The CDR3 consists of 12 residues. V lost 6 bases, J lost 5 bases, and 4 bases stayed unmatched.

This rearrangement joins TRBV4-1 to TRBJ2-7; TRBD1 aligns across 10 bases. The V gene's germline CDR1 is MGHRA and CDR2 YSYEKL. After removal of 2 bases from V and 3 bases from J, the junction contained 7 bases not matched to a gene. CDR3 length: 16 residues. The CDR3 is CASSQIYGTGDYEQYF. Here the CDR3 DNA reads TGCGCCAGCAGCCAAATCTACGGGACAGGGGACTACGAGCAGTACTTC.

This chain connects TRBV3-1 (or the pseudogene TRBV3-2) to TRBJ1-1; D is unresolved. This CDR3 comprises 14 residues. Looked up from germline, CDR1 is LGHDT and CDR2 is YNNKEL (reference sequence). The V end lost 7 bases, the J end lost 2 bases, and 14 bases lay between the germline ends. The CDR3 nucleotides are TGTGCCAGCAAAGGGAGGGAGGGAAACACTGAAGCTTTCTTT. It encodes CASKGREGNTEAFF.

The chain employs TRBV4-1 and TRBJ2-1; the D gene is possibly TRBD2 (5 bases). Germline values: CDR1 MGHRA, CDR2 YSYEKL. V gave up 1 base and J gave up 4 bases, with 5 bases separating them. The CDR3 consists of 13 residues. CDR3 in DNA: TGCGCCAGCAGCCAAGGCGGGTACAATGAGCAGTTCTTC. Translating it yields CASSQGGYNEQFF.

This sequence joins TRBV27 and TRBJ2-2; 12 bases are a match to TRBD2. The V segment lost 5 bases and the J segment 6 bases; nucleotides outside the gene matches: 4. Germline lookup yields CDR1 MNHEY and CDR2 SMNVEV (reference sequence). CDR3 length equals 15 residues. CDR3 DNA sequence: TGTGCCAGCAGTAGGACTAGCGGGAAGGCCGGGGAGCTGTTTTTT. Its protein product is CASSRTSGKAGELFF.

This rearrangement joins TRBV7-9 to TRBJ1-1; D is unclear. The length of the CDR3 is 12 residues. The ends were cut back, 8 bases at V and 6 bases at J, with 13 bases in the middle. In germline, CDR1 is SEHNR, CDR2 FQNEAQ (reference sequence). The CDR3 coding sequence is TGTGCCAGCGGCCGGAGAGATCCTGAAGCTTTCTTT. It yields the protein CASGRRDPEAFF.

The rearrangement joins TRBV28 to TRBJ2-7, with D perhaps matching TRBD1 (6 bases). CDR1 is MDHEN and CDR2 is SYDVKM in the germline V gene. This CDR3 is built from 12 residues. The ends were cut back, 5 bases at V and 12 bases at J, with 17 bases in the middle. The CDR3 spells CASSPRQEVRYF. CDR3 nucleotides: TGTGCCAGCAGTCCCCGACAGGAGGTTCGGTACTTC.

The chain recombines TRBV7-9 with TRBJ2-1; perhaps TRBD2 as D (5 bases). The CDR3 length is 14 residues. CDR1 is SEHNR and CDR2 is FQNEAQ in the germline V gene (reference sequence). V was cut by 5 bases and J by 4 bases, with 12 bases left in between. The CDR3 bases are TGTGCCAGCAGCCATTCCCGGAGGTACAATGAGCAGTTCTTC. It yields the protein CASSHSRRYNEQFF. Based on the CDR3 plus reference TRBV7-9 and TRBJ2-1, the full variable domain is DTGVSQNPRHKITKRGQNVTFRCDPISEHNRLYWYRQTLGQGPEFLTYFQNEAQLEKSRLLSDRFSAERPKGSFSTLEIQRTEQGDSAMYLCASSHSRRYNEQFFGPGTRLTVL.

The rearrangement joins TRBV4-1 to TRBJ1-1, with 8 nucleotides matching TRBD1. Germline V CDR1 and CDR2: MGHRA, YSYEKL. The CDR3 loop spans 14 amino acids. J gave up 1 base and V 4 bases, and 2 bases lay outside the gene matches. The CDR3 nucleotides are TGCGCCAGCAGCCCCGACAGGGGGAACACTGAAGCTTTCTTT. Encoded protein: CASSPDRGNTEAFF.

The gene calls are TRBV6-6 and TRBJ1-3, with 7 bases identical to TRBD1. CDR1 MNHNY and CDR2 SVGAGI come from the germline V gene (reference sequence). CDR3 length equals 13 residues. V lost 4 bases and J lost 6; bases outside the gene matches: 3. CDR3 sequence: CASSLTGPNTIYF. CDR3 nucleotide sequence: TGTGCCAGCAGTTTGACAGGGCCAAACACCATATATTTT.

V usage is TRBV7-9 and J usage is TRBJ1-5; possibly TRBD1 for D (5 bases). V was clipped by 4 bases and J by 3 bases, with 7 bases between them. The germline V gene has CDR1 SEHNR and CDR2 FQNEAQ (reference sequence). CDR3 size: 13 residues. CDR3 loop: CASSYRNNQPQHF. The CDR3 DNA is TGTGCCAGCAGCTACAGGAACAATCAGCCCCAGCATTTT.

The rearrangement links TRBV7-3 to TRBJ2-1; 10 bases fit TRBD2. Looked up from germline, CDR1 is SGHTA and CDR2 is FQGTGA. V gave up 3 bases and J gave up 8 bases; unmatched junction bases: 13. The CDR3 spans 17 residues. CDR3 nucleotide sequence: TGTGCCAGCAGCTTTATCCCCCCAGCGGGGGGGCAGGATGAGCAGTTCTTC. It translates to CASSFIPPAGGQDEQFF. Combining the CDR3 with reference TRBV7-3 and TRBJ2-1 gives the whole variable domain GAGVSQTPSNKVTEKGKYVELRCDPISGHTALYWYRQSLGQGPEFLIYFQGTGAADDSGLPNDRFFAVRPEGSVSTLKIQRTERGDSAVYLCASSFIPPAGGQDEQFFGPGTRLTVL.

A single count supports this clone. V and J are TRBV9 and TRBJ1-1, with TRBD1 matching over 7 bases. The CDR3 is 15 amino acids. Germline V gene data show CDR1 as SGDLS and CDR2 as YYNGEE. V gave up 4 bases and J gave up 4 bases; unmatched junction bases: 10. The CDR3 nucleotides read TGTGCCAGCAGCCCGCGGACAGGCGATGGCACTGAAGCTTTCTTT. Encoded protein: CASSPRTGDGTEAFF.

This clone was found once. The chain carries TRBV11-2 and TRBJ1-5, with TRBD1 matching 10 bases. This CDR3 is 15 amino acids long. The germline CDR1 and CDR2 sequences are SGHAT and FQNNGV. V was clipped by 5 bases and J by 4 bases; unmatched bases: 5. The CDR3 protein is CASSPGTGENQPQHF. The CDR3 DNA reads TGTGCCAGCAGCCCTGGGACAGGGGAGAATCAGCCCCAGCATTTT.

This clone turned up a few times. The V and J genes are TRBV16 and TRBJ2-5, with 8 nucleotides matching TRBD1. Germline lookup yields CDR1 KGHSY and CDR2 FQNENV. The CDR3 extends over 16 amino acids. The J segment lost 5 bases and the V segment lost 1 base, leaving 9 bases of the junction unmatched. The CDR3 sequence is CASSQYGQGARETQYF. The CDR3 nucleotides are TGTGCCAGCAGCCAATATGGCCAGGGGGCCCGGGAGACCCAGTACTTC.

The V and J genes are TRBV11-2 and TRBJ1-1; 7 bases match TRBD1. V trimming: 5 bases; J trimming: 4 bases; junction bases outside the gene matches: 7. The V gene's germline CDR1 is SGHAT and CDR2 FQNNGV. This CDR3 is built from 14 residues. CDR3 in DNA: TGTGCCAGCAGCAGGGACAGTCTGGCCACTGAAGCTTTCTTT. Protein product: CASSRDSLATEAFF.

This chain links TRBV25-1 with TRBJ2-1, with 8 bases matching TRBD2. With 5 bases clipped from V and 2 bases from J, the junction kept 8 bases outside the gene matches. This CDR3 has 16 residues. Germline values: CDR1 MGHDK, CDR2 SYGVNS. The CDR3: CASSPREGHPYNEQFF. CDR3 sequence (DNA): TGTGCCAGCAGTCCCCGGGAGGGCCATCCCTACAATGAGCAGTTCTTC. The variable domain in full, with the rest retrieved from reference TRBV25-1 and TRBJ2-1, is EADIYQTPRYLVIGTGKKITLECSQTMGHDKMYWYQQDPGMELHLIHYSYGVNSTEKGDLSSESTVSRIRTEHFPLTLESARPSHTSQYLCASSPREGHPYNEQFFGPGTRLTVL.

This clone occurred a few times. The chain has TRBV9 and TRBJ2-1; 11 nucleotides line up with TRBD2. Germline CDR1 is SGDLS and CDR2 is YYNGEE. J lost 3 bases, V lost 4 bases, and 6 bases had no gene match. The CDR3 consists of 16 residues. The CDR3 spells CASSPSGGIDYNEQFF. In DNA, the CDR3 is TGTGCCAGCAGCCCTAGCGGGGGGATCGACTACAATGAGCAGTTCTTC.

The chain joins TRBV5-1 to TRBJ1-1; 9 nucleotides line up with TRBD1. This CDR3 region has 15 residues. V lost 4 bases to trimming and J lost 0 bases; unmatched junction nucleotides: 4. Germline CDR1 reads SGHRS; CDR2 reads YFSETQ. The CDR3 DNA follows: TGCGCCAGCAGCGAACAGGGGGCTCTGAACACTGAAGCTTTCTTT. Translated, it gives CASSEQGALNTEAFF.